The 6 T cell receptor beta chains listed next were all sequenced from one sample in a study of blood T cell repertoires in COVID-19. The assay was immunoSEQ multiplex PCR, and TCRdb's table has in-frame clones only and misses some. Of 200,000 to 300,000 clones in the sample, about 87% are singletons; the top ten hold 5.5% to 9%. The source material was peripheral blood. These receptors originate from a woman aged 70-85 years with active or convalescent COVID-19.

This chain links TRBV7-2 with TRBJ2-3; TRBD2 matches 8 bases. The CDR3 length is 17 residues. Germline assignment: CDR1 SGHTA and CDR2 FQGNSA. V was pared by 1 base and J by 2 bases, with 8 bases of the junction left unmatched. CDR3 nucleotides: TGTGCCAGCAGCTTAGTGGGAGGCGGGGGGCACACAGATACGCAGTATTTT. It encodes CASSLVGGGGHTDTQYF.

This chain joins TRBV2 and TRBJ1-4; TRBD1 might be the D (6 bases). The CDR3 totals 14 residues. V lost 7 bases and J 7 bases, leaving 16 bases between the germline ends. Looked up from germline, CDR1 is SNHLY and CDR2 is FYNNEI. In nucleotides, the CDR3 is TGTGCCAGCACACCACAGGGATTCAGTGAAAAACTGTTTTTT. Amino acids: CASTPQGFSEKLFF.

The chain links TRBV6-2 or TRBV6-3 to TRBJ1-3; no reliable D call. Germline V gene sequence: CDR1 MNHEY, CDR2 SVGEGT. Trimming stripped 6 bases from V and 2 bases from J, with 11 bases between. This CDR3 has 14 amino acids. The CDR3 DNA sequence: TGTGCCAGCAGCCCCGGAGGGACTGGAAACACCATATATTTT. It is translated as CASSPGGTGNTIYF.

The chain is built from TRBV7-8 and TRBJ1-3, with a tentative D call TRBD1 (6 bases). V lost 5 bases to trimming and J lost 2 bases, with 10 bases between them. Germline V gene sequence: CDR1 SGHVS, CDR2 FQNEAQ. The CDR3 totals 14 residues. CDR3 coding DNA: TGTGCCAGCAGCGAACAGGGTACTGGAAACACCATATATTTT. Translation: CASSEQGTGNTIYF. The entire variable domain, with the rest obtained from reference TRBV7-8 and TRBJ1-3, is as follows: GAGVSQSPRYKVAKRGQDVALRCDPISGHVSLFWYQQALGQGPEFLTYFQNEAQLDKSGLPSDRFFAERPEGSVSTLKIQRTQQEDSAVYLCASSEQGTGNTIYFGEGSWLTVV.

J is TRBJ1-1 and V is TRBV18, with unresolved D. The CDR3 is 14 amino acids. Trimming took off 5 bases at V and 5 bases at J, with 15 bases between the two ends. CDR1 is KGHSH, CDR2 LQKENI, per germline. CDR3 nucleotide sequence: TGTGCCAGCTCATCTTCCAGCCTACAGACTGAAGCTTTCTTT. As protein: CASSSSSLQTEAFF.

This rearrangement joins TRBV9 to TRBJ1-2, with D possibly being TRBD1 (5 bases). This CDR3 has 13 amino acids. Germline lookup yields CDR1 SGDLS and CDR2 YYNGEE. Trimming removed 4 bases at V and 8 bases at J, with 15 bases between. CDR3 region: CASSYTLTGGYTF. CDR3 in DNA: TGTGCCAGCAGCTATACCTTAACAGGCGGCTACACCTTC.